The 18 T cell receptor beta chains listed next were all sequenced from one sample in a study of breast tumors, draining lymph nodes, adjacent tissues. Axillary draining lymph nodes of breast cancer patients supplied the node samples. Using its own MiXCR run on the multiplex PCR reads, TCRdb lists one record per CDR3 protein. The sample lists about 230,000 distinct CDR3 sequences, approximately 30% seen once, with 1.4% in the top ten. The sequencing sample was made of axillary lymph node tissue. The source of these receptors is a female donor with breast cancer. Some clones in this sample may be carry-over from other donors' samples.

The gene calls are TRBV20-1 and TRBJ1-5, with a tentative D call TRBD1 (5 bases). In germline, CDR1 is DFQATT, CDR2 SNEGSKA (reference sequence). This CDR3 region has 13 residues. With 3 bases removed from V and 3 bases from J, the gap between germline ends came to 9 bases. CDR3 in amino acids: CSASGGVNQPQHF. The CDR3 DNA reads as TGCAGTGCTAGTGGGGGGGTCAATCAGCCCCAGCATTTT.

Of note for this clonotype: Being one base from a much bigger clone, this may be a read error. The chain joins TRBV5-5 to TRBJ2-1, with D perhaps TRBD1 or TRBD2 (5 bases each). The CDR3 spans 15 residues. Trimming removed 6 bases from V and 7 bases from J, with 20 bases in between. Per the germline V gene, CDR1 is SGHKS and CDR2 is YYEKEE (reference sequence). The CDR3 coding sequence is TGTGCCAGCACCGCTGGGGGTCCTTGGGGAAATGAGCAGTTCTTC. Its translation is CASTAGGPWGNEQFF.

This clonotype was detected ten times or more. Mismatch with germline at one junction end may stem from a read error. V and J are TRBV20-1 and TRBJ1-2, with D tentatively TRBD1 (5 bases). The CDR3 length is 12 residues. Germline values: CDR1 DFQATT, CDR2 SNEGSKA (reference sequence). CDR3 bases: TGCAGTGCAACCGACAGTTACTATGGCTCCACCTTC. This sequence encodes CSATDSYYGSTF.

Comment on this clonotype: This may arise from a read error, as a much more abundant clone is one base away. V and J are TRBV5-1 and TRBJ2-1; D is possibly TRBD2 (5 bases). Germline V lookup: CDR1 SGHRS, CDR2 YFSETQ. The length of the CDR3 is 13 residues. Trimming took 0 bases from V and 13 from J, leaving 14 bases between them. CDR3 loop: CASSLVEGSDQFF. CDR3 bases: TGCGCCAGCAGCTTGGTTGAGGGATCTGACCAGTTCTTC.

This clonotype was seen repeatedly, ten times or more. The V and J genes are TRBV18 and TRBJ2-7; perhaps D is TRBD1 or TRBD2 (5 bases each). The CDR3 totals 13 residues. Germline CDR1 KGHSH, CDR2 LQKENI. V shed 1 base and J shed 7 bases, with 11 bases lying between them. The CDR3 sequence: CASSPRYGAEQYF. DNA for the CDR3: TGTGCCAGCTCACCACGCTACGGGGCTGAGCAGTACTTC.

This clonotype was recorded a few times. A much larger clone differs by one base, so this may be a read error. Since the CDR3 does not end with the conserved phenylalanine or tryptophan, this likely comes from a read error. This chain links TRBV19 with TRBJ2-1; 8 bases align to TRBD2. Germline values: CDR1 LNHDA, CDR2 SQIVND (reference sequence). J lost 6 bases, V lost 4 bases, and 11 bases had no gene match. CDR3 length equals 16 residues. The CDR3 nucleotides read TGTGCCAGTAGTAAGCGGGAGTACTCTTTGGGCAATGAGCAGTTCTCC. Protein product: CASSKREYSLGNEQFS.

This clonotype was detected ten times or more. The rearrangement joins TRBV11-2 to TRBJ2-7; the D gene is possibly TRBD1 (5 bases). V lost 6 bases, J lost 6 bases, and 12 bases lay in between. There are 12 residues in the CDR3. The germline V gene encodes CDR1 SGHAT and CDR2 FQNNGV. CDR3: CASRPQGGEQYF. The CDR3 DNA follows: TGTGCCAGCAGACCTCAGGGTGGCGAGCAGTACTTC.

This clonotype was detected only a few times. V usage is TRBV6-5 and J usage is TRBJ2-1; TRBD2 matches at 8 bases. V trimming: 6 bases; J trimming: 5 bases; junction bases outside the gene matches: 6. This CDR3 region has 14 residues. In germline, CDR1 is MNHEY, CDR2 SVGAGI. The CDR3 is CASRPAGGHNEQFF. CDR3 nucleotides: TGTGCCAGCAGACCGGCGGGAGGTCACAATGAGCAGTTCTTC.

This clonotype came up many times. This chain's CDR3 is CSARGILGRANTEAFF. In DNA form, the CDR3 reads TGCAGTGCTAGAGGTATACTGGGACGGGCGAACACTGAAGCTTTCTTT. This chain uses TRBV20-1 with TRBJ1-1; D is perhaps TRBD1 (5 bases). Looked up from germline, CDR1 is DFQATT and CDR2 is SNEGSKA (reference sequence). Trimming took off 1 base at V and 1 base at J, with 16 bases between the two ends. The CDR3 is made up of 16 amino acids.

This clonotype was detected many times. V usage is TRBV2 and J usage is TRBJ2-3, with 9 bases aligning to TRBD1. The ends lost 4 bases at V and 1 base at J; junction bases unmatched: 0. CDR3 length equals 14 residues. The germline CDR1 and CDR2 sequences are SNHLY and FYNNEI. CDR3 sequence (DNA): TGTGCCAGCAGTGGGACAGGGGGCACAGATACGCAGTATTTT. It specifies CASSGTGGTDTQYF.

Comments on this clonotype: At one of its ends the junction is not consistent with the germline gene, which may arise from a read error. V gene TRBV19 combines with J gene TRBJ2-7, with a tentative D call TRBD1 (6 bases). The CDR3 totals 13 residues. Germline V gene data show CDR1 as LNHDA and CDR2 as SQIVND (reference sequence). The CDR3 protein is CAGSNRDITEQYF. The CDR3 DNA follows: TGTGCCGGTAGTAATAGGGACATTACCGAGCAGTACTTC.

In this sample, this clonotype turned up many times. The rearrangement uses TRBV20-1 and TRBJ2-3; 7 bases fit TRBD2. Germline CDR1 reads DFQATT; CDR2 reads SNEGSKA (reference sequence). After removal of 5 bases from V and 1 base from J, the junction contained 6 bases not matched to a gene. The CDR3 covers 14 residues. Here the CDR3 DNA reads TGCAGTGCTCCCAGACTAGCTGGCACAGATACGCAGTATTTT. It translates to CSAPRLAGTDTQYF.

This clonotype was seen at least ten times. The rearrangement joins TRBV11-3 to TRBJ1-2, with 9 bases lining up with TRBD1. The CDR3 spans 17 residues. Trimming cost V 5 bases and J 7 bases; bases outside gene matches: 17. Germline loops: CDR1 SGHNT, CDR2 YENEEA. The CDR3 is CASSLETGTGKRSGYTF. The CDR3, as DNA: TGTGCCAGCAGCCTGGAGACCGGGACAGGGAAAAGATCTGGCTACACCTTC.

This clonotype has at least ten counts. The chain employs TRBV11-2 and TRBJ1-6; a possible D gene is TRBD1 (5 bases). The V gene's germline CDR1 is SGHAT and CDR2 FQNNGV. The CDR3 has 15 residues. Deletions cut 5 bases from V and 7 bases from J, with 15 bases between. CDR3 in amino acids: CASSLGRGLNSPLHF. For the CDR3, the DNA is TGTGCCAGCAGCCTAGGACGGGGGTTAAATTCACCCCTCCACTTT.

This clonotype came up a few times. The chain has TRBV28 and TRBJ2-1; 9 nucleotides match TRBD1. V lost 3 bases and J lost 13; bases outside the gene matches: 16. Germline assignment: CDR1 MDHEN and CDR2 SYDVKM. The CDR3 spans 16 residues. CDR3 nucleotides: TGTGCCAGCAGTTTGAGGGGGACAGGGCGTTCGTTTTCACAGTTCTTC. Protein sequence: CASSLRGTGRSFSQFF.

This clonotype was picked up many times. The V gene is TRBV4-3, the J gene TRBJ2-7; 8 bases fit TRBD2. CDR3 length: 15 amino acids. The germline gives CDR1 LGHNA, CDR2 YSLEER. Trimming cost V 0 bases and J 7 bases; bases outside gene matches: 8. In DNA form, the CDR3 reads TGCGCCAGCAGCCAAGAACGAGCGGGAGTAGGTGAGCAGTACTTC. This sequence encodes CASSQERAGVGEQYF.

This clonotype was seen repeatedly, ten times or more. The V and J genes are TRBV19 and TRBJ1-2; 8 bases match TRBD1. Trimming took 4 bases from V and 4 from J; bases not matched to a gene: 11. The CDR3 loop spans 16 amino acids. In germline, CDR1 is LNHDA, CDR2 SQIVND (reference sequence). The CDR3 DNA follows: TGTGCCAGTAGTACTCTAGGGACAGGAAGAGGCTATGGCTACACCTTC. This sequence encodes CASSTLGTGRGYGYTF.

This clonotype was counted many times. The rearrangement links TRBV20-1 to TRBJ2-7; 9 bases fit TRBD1. CDR3 length: 14 amino acids. Germline CDR1 DFQATT, CDR2 SNEGSKA (reference sequence). V was pared by 5 bases and J by 5 bases, with 10 bases of the junction left unmatched. CDR3 coding DNA: TGCAGTGCTTCACCGGGACAGGGTAGGGACGAGCAGTACTTC. It translates to CSASPGQGRDEQYF.